This T cell receptor (beta chain) was profiled in a study of blood T cell repertoires in COVID-19. Across the study: Material from acute and convalescent COVID-19 was sourced from the United States, Italy and Spain.

This clone appeared a single time. The protocol was immunoSEQ multiplex PCR, while the TCRdb copy is restricted to in-frame clones and leaves out a portion. The profile shows roughly 75,000 clones, more than 80% of them singletons. V shed 1 base and J shed 3 bases, with 13 bases lying between them. Looked up from germline, CDR1 is SGHVS and CDR2 is FQNEAQ. The CDR3 totals 16 residues. The sequenced material came from peripheral blood. The chain couples TRBV7-8 to TRBJ1-5; D possibly corresponds to TRBD1 (5 bases). The clonotype originates from a human donor in a cohort sampled during active COVID-19. Written as DNA, the CDR3 is TGTGCCAGCAGCTTAGGAGGCGGACAAATCAATCAGCCCCAGCATTTT. Translated: CASSLGGGQINQPQHF.